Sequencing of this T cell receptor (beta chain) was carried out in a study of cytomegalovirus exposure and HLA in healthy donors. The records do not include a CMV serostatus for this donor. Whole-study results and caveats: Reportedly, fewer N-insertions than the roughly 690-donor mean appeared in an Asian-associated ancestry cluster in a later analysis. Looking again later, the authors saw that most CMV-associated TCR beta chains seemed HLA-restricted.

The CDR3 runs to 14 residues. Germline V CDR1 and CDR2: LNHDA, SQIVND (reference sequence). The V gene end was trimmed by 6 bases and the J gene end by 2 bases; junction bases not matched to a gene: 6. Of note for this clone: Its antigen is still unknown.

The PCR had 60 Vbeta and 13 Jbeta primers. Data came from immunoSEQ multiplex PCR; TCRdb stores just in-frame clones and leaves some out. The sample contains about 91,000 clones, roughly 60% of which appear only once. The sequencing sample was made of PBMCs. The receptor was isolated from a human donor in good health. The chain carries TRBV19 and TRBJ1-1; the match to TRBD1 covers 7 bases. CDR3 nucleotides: TGTGCCAGTAGGCGGGACAGCTTAAACACTGAAGCTTTCTTT. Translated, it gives CASRRDSLNTEAFF.